The sequence of this TCR beta chain was determined in a study of technical replicates of blood from a handful of donors. Clones were sequenced by immunoSEQ multiplex PCR, and TCRdb holds only the in-frame ones, with some missing. The sample yields about 12,000 clones, roughly 95% seen once. The CDR3 is 14 residues long. Per the germline V gene, CDR1 is LNHDA and CDR2 is SQIVND (reference sequence). Trimming stripped 5 bases from V and 5 bases from J, with 14 bases between. This chain joins TRBV19 and TRBJ2-3; the D is unclear. Sequencing input: PBMCs. This TCR was recovered from a human donor in good health. CDR3 loop: CASSPPQLKDTQYF. The DNA of the CDR3 is TGTGCCAGTAGTCCCCCACAGCTCAAAGATACGCAGTATTTT.